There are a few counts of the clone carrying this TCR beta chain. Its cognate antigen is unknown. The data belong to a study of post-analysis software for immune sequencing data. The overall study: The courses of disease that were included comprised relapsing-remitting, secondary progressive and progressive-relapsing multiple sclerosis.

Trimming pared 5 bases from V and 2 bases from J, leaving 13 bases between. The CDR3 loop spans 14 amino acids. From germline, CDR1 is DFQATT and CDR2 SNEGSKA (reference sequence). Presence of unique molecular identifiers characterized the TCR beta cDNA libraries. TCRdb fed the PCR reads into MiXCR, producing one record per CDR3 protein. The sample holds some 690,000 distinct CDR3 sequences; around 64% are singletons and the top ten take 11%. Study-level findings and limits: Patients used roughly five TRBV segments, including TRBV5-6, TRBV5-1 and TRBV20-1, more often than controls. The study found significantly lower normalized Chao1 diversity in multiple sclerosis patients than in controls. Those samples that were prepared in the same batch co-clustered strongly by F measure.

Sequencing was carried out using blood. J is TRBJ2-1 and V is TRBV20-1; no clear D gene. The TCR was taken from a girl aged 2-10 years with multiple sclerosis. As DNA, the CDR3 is TGCAGTGCTGGGTCAGCGACCCCCTACAATGAGCAGTTCTTC. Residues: CSAGSATPYNEQFF.